This TCR beta chain was sequenced in a study of blood T cell repertoires in COVID-19. For the study at large: The United States, Italy and Spain provided the acute and convalescent COVID-19 samples. In each case, the material was cDNA or gDNA derived from T cells, B-cell-depleted T cells, or PBMCs.

Methods used by the authors: The assay estimated nucleated cells by amplifying reference gene primers. Data came from immunoSEQ multiplex PCR; TCRdb stores just in-frame clones and leaves some out. V and J calls and clone size are given by that table; D and trimming were obtained from the DNA. The data contain about 330,000 clones, over 75% of them singletons. Germline V lookup: CDR1 MNHEY, CDR2 SMNVEV (reference sequence). The CDR3 extends over 15 amino acids. Trimming removed 4 bases from V and 4 bases from J; junction bases left unmatched: 9. Sequencing was done on a sample of peripheral blood. The sequence was collected from a woman aged 45-60 years with active or convalescent COVID-19. The chain joins TRBV27 to TRBJ1-2; 7 bases line up with TRBD1. The CDR3 DNA follows: TGTGCCAGCAGTTCGCTCCAGGGGGGCCGCTATGGCTACACCTTC. Protein product: CASSSLQGGRYGYTF.